Included here is one T cell receptor (beta chain) sequence, with context. The antigen is not known. The data originate from a study of Ad26.COV2.S vaccination and SARS-CoV-2 variants. The overall study: Participants got Ad26.COV2.S intramuscularly, once or twice 56 days apart.

With V trimmed by 3 bases and J by 4 bases, 2 bases remained unmatched. There are 13 residues in the CDR3. The germline V gene has CDR1 MDHEN and CDR2 SYDVKM. Treatment noted: approximately 18 received Ad26.COV2.S at low or high dose, single or two shots; about 5 received placebo; per-sample allocation not given. Collection of the samples took place on day 63 after the first injection of vaccine or placebo. Expressing Wuhan-strain SARS-CoV-2 spike, an Ad26 vector served as the vaccine. Study-wide results and limits: Spike-specific CD8+ and CD4+ T cell responses reportedly showed substantial breadth after vaccination.

Using immunoSEQ multiplex PCR, the repertoire was profiled, and TCRdb retains in-frame clones only, with some absent. In the table there are around 250,000 clones, roughly 89% of which are singletons. V is TRBV28 and J is TRBJ1-1; 7 bases align to TRBD1. The sequence was collected from a person between 18 and 65 years old who received the Ad26.COV2.S COVID-19 vaccine or a placebo. The starting material was peripheral blood, obtained in a trial of Ad26.COV2.S vaccine versus placebo. The CDR3 loop reads CASSFRGPTEAFF. As DNA, the CDR3 is TGTGCCAGCAGTTTTAGGGGGCCCACTGAAGCTTTCTTT.